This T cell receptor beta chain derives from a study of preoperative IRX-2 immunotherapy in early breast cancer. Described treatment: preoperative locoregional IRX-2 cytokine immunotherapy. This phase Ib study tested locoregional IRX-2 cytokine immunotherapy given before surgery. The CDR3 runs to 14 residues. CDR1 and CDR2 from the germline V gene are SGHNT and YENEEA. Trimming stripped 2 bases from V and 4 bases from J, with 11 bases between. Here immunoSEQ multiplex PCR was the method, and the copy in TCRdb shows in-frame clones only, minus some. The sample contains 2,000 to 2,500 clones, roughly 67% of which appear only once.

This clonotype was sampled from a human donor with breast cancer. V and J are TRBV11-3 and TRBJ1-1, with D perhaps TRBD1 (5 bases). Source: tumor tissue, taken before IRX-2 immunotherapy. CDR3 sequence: CASSLKGGGTEAFF. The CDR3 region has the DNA TGTGCCAGCAGCTTAAAAGGCGGGGGCACTGAAGCTTTCTTT. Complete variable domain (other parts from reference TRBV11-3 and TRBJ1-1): EAGVVQSPRYKIIEKKQPVAFWCNPISGHNTLYWYLQNLGQGPELLIRYENEEAVDDSQLPKDRFSAERLKGVDSTLKIQPAELGDSAVYLCASSLKGGGTEAFFGQGTRLTVV.